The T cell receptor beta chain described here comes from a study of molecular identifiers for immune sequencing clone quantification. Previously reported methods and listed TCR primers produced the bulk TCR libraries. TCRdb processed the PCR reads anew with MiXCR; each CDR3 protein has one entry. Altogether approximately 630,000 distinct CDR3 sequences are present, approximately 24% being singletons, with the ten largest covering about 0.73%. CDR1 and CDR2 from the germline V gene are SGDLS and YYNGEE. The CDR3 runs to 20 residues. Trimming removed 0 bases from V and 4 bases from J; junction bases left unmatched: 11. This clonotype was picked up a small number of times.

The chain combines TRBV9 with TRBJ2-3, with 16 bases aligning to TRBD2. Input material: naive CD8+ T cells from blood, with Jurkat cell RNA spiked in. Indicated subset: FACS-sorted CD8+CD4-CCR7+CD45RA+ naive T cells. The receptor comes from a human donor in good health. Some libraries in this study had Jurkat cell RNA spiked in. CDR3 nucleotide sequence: TGTGCCAGCAGCGTAGCTCCCGGGACTAGCGGGGGGGCGGTCGCAGATACGCAGTATTTT. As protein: CASSVAPGTSGGAVADTQYF.